These 14 T cell receptor beta chains were all obtained from the same sample, sequenced in a study of blood T cell repertoires in COVID-19. Using immunoSEQ multiplex PCR, the repertoire was profiled, and TCRdb retains in-frame clones only, with some absent. Altogether approximately 94,000 clones are present, about 89% being singletons, with the ten largest covering around 4%. The source material was peripheral blood. The receptors were gathered from a woman aged 45-59 years in a cohort sampled during active COVID-19.

A note on this clone: Germline is not matched at one junction end, which may reflect a read error. The genes are TRBV7-6 and TRBJ1-2; D not resolved. Germline CDR1 SGHVS, CDR2 FNYEAQ. This CDR3 has 14 amino acids. The CDR3 reads CASTPGPGDVRYAF. The CDR3 coding sequence is TGTGCCAGCACCCCCGGTCCGGGTGATGTCCGGTACGCCTTC. The full variable domain, its missing parts supplied by reference TRBV7-6 and TRBJ1-2, is GAGVSQSPRYKVTKRGQDVALRCDPISGHVSLYWYRQALGQGPEFLTYFNYEAQQDKSGLPNDRFSAERPEGSISTLTIQRTEQRDSAMYRCASTPGPGDVRYAFGSGTRLTVV.

This clone came up a few times. The chain combines TRBV5-4 with TRBJ2-7, with D possibly matching TRBD1 (5 bases). The J call may not be correct, given that the DNA end is closer to TRBJ2-5. CDR3 length equals 13 residues. The germline CDR1 and CDR2 sequences are SGHNT and YYREEE (reference sequence). As DNA, the CDR3 is TGTGCCAGCTACGACGCGACAGCACGGACCCAGTACTTC. This sequence encodes CASYDATARTQYF.

J is TRBJ1-2 and V is TRBV11-3; unclear D gene. Deletions cut 6 bases from V and 3 bases from J, with 8 bases between. The germline V gene encodes CDR1 SGHNT and CDR2 YENEEA. The CDR3 covers 12 residues. CDR3 in DNA: TGTGCCAGCAGTCCCGGGGACTATGGCTACACCTTC. Its translation: CASSPGDYGYTF.

The rearrangement joins TRBV6-4 to TRBJ1-1; D not resolved. Germline values: CDR1 MRHNA, CDR2 SNTAGT. The CDR3 covers 15 residues. V lost 3 bases, J lost 1 base, and 12 bases lay in between. The CDR3 spells CASSEVIVANTEAFF. In DNA, the CDR3 is TGTGCCAGCAGTGAAGTGATCGTGGCGAACACTGAAGCTTTCTTT.

This chain links TRBV9 with TRBJ2-1, with a tentative D call TRBD2 (5 bases). The V gene lost 0 bases and the J gene lost 1 base, with 8 bases spanning the gap. Germline V gene lookup returns CDR1 SGDLS and CDR2 YYNGEE. The length of the CDR3 is 15 residues. The CDR3, as DNA: TGTGCCAGCAGCGTAGTCGGGGTTTCCTACAATGAGCAGTTCTTC. Translation gives CASSVVGVSYNEQFF.

This clone appeared once. The chain carries TRBV29-1 and TRBJ2-7; tentative D call: TRBD1 (5 bases). Germline loops: CDR1 SQVTM, CDR2 ANQGSEA. The CDR3 loop spans 13 amino acids. The V gene lost 7 bases and the J gene lost 6 bases, with 19 bases spanning the gap. The CDR3 protein is CSANLRGGVEQYF. CDR3 DNA: TGCAGCGCCAACCTTAGGGGTGGGGTCGAGCAGTACTTC.

CDR3 sequence: CASSITSPTYEQYF. The CDR3 DNA is TGTGCCAGTAGTATTACTTCCCCAACCTACGAGCAGTACTTC. V and J are TRBV19 and TRBJ2-7; D uncertain. The germline V gene has CDR1 LNHDA and CDR2 SQIVND (reference sequence). Trimming stripped 3 bases from V and 2 bases from J, with 11 bases between. This CDR3 spans 14 amino acids.

The chain couples TRBV28 to TRBJ1-2; a possible D gene is TRBD1 (6 bases). V lost 4 bases to trimming and J lost 8 bases, with 11 bases between them. Looked up from germline, CDR1 is MDHEN and CDR2 is SYDVKM. This CDR3 is 12 amino acids long. CDR3 residues: CASSSGVLGYTF. The CDR3 region has the DNA TGTGCCAGCAGTTCAGGGGTCTTGGGCTACACCTTC.

The rearrangement joins TRBV13 to TRBJ1-3, with TRBD1 identical over 7 bases. CDR3 length: 17 residues. The ends lost 5 bases at V and 0 bases at J; junction bases unmatched: 10. Germline assignment: CDR1 PRHDT and CDR2 FYEKMQ (reference sequence). The CDR3 region is CASSPSDRVSSGNTIYF. CDR3 DNA sequence: TGTGCCAGCAGCCCTTCCGACAGGGTAAGCTCTGGAAACACCATATATTTT.

The chain couples TRBV7-2 to TRBJ1-4; D is ambiguous. This CDR3 has 14 residues. V lost 5 bases to trimming and J lost 1 base, with 8 bases between them. Germline V gives CDR1 SGHTA, CDR2 FQGNSA. This CDR3 reads CASSHGITNEKLFF. CDR3 nucleotide sequence: TGTGCCAGCAGCCACGGGATAACTAATGAAAAACTGTTTTTT.

The V and J genes are TRBV18 and TRBJ1-4; 8 bases line up with TRBD1. CDR1 KGHSH and CDR2 LQKENI come from the germline V gene. The ends lost 3 bases at V and 2 bases at J; junction bases unmatched: 8. This CDR3 has 17 residues. CDR3 residues: CASSPSRGQGTNEKLFF. The DNA of the CDR3 is TGTGCCAGCTCACCTAGCAGGGGGCAGGGCACTAATGAAAAACTGTTTTTT.

The chain recombines TRBV4-1 with TRBJ1-5, with 8 bases fitting TRBD1. This CDR3 comprises 19 residues. V dropped 4 bases and J dropped 2; count of bases not matched to a gene: 16. Germline V gene lookup returns CDR1 MGHRA and CDR2 YSYEKL. CDR3 loop: CASSPRGTGGLLGNQPQHF. Written as DNA, the CDR3 is TGCGCCAGCAGCCCAAGAGGGACAGGAGGATTACTGGGCAATCAGCCCCAGCATTTT.

This clone turned up a few times. The chain is built from TRBV4-1 and TRBJ1-2; D is perhaps TRBD1 (5 bases). CDR1 is MGHRA, CDR2 YSYEKL, per germline. The CDR3 sequence is 14 residues long. V was shortened by 4 bases and J by 5 bases, with 14 bases between the two germline ends. DNA of the CDR3: TGCGCCAGCAGCCCCGGGGGGATGGCATATGGCTACACCTTC. Its translation: CASSPGGMAYGYTF.

The chain carries TRBV2 and TRBJ2-2, with 8 bases fitting TRBD2. Germline V gives CDR1 SNHLY, CDR2 FYNNEI. Trimming removed 6 bases from V and 6 bases from J; junction bases left unmatched: 0. There are 12 residues in the CDR3. The CDR3 region has the DNA TGTGCCAGCAGGCGGGAGGCCGGGGAGCTGTTTTTT. Translating it yields CASRREAGELFF. The whole variable domain, filled in from reference TRBV2 and TRBJ2-2, reads EPEVTQTPSHQVTQMGQEVILRCVPISNHLYFYWYRQILGQKVEFLVSFYNNEISEKSEIFDDQFSVERPDGSNFTLKIRSTKLEDSAMYFCASRREAGELFFGEGSRLTVL.